This entry lists 10 T cell receptor beta chains sequenced from one sample in a study of Tregs in tolerant kidney transplant recipients. Generated by immunoSEQ multiplex PCR, the TCRdb table keeps only in-frame clones and is missing some. The table lists approximately 35,000 clones. Sequencing used CD8+ T cells from blood, obtained before the transplant. The receptors stem from a human donor who received a combined kidney and bone marrow transplant.

As concerns this clone: The CDR3 extends 3 residues past the end of the read, so its final part is completed from the germline J gene. This chain connects TRBV7-9 to TRBJ1-1, with no clear D. The CDR3 runs to 15 residues. Germline loops: CDR1 SEHNR, CDR2 FQNEAQ (reference sequence). V was shortened by 1 base and J by 0 bases, with 9 bases between the two germline ends. The sequenced part of the CDR3 DNA is TGTGCCAGCAGCTTAGAGGCGGGCATGAACACTGAA. Protein sequence: CASSLEAGMNTE. The entire CDR3 is CASSLEAGMNTEAFF.

Note on this clone: From the germline J gene comes the end of the CDR3, since the read stops 3 residues before it. The V call is TRBV2, the J call TRBJ1-1; perhaps TRBD1 as D (5 bases). The CDR3 loop spans 14 amino acids. Deletions cut 6 bases from V and 3 bases from J, with 14 bases between. CDR1 is SNHLY and CDR2 is FYNNEI in the germline V gene. Here the CDR3 reads CASRGPVGHTEAFF. Incomplete CDR3 DNA: TGTGCCAGCAGGGGGCCCGTAGGACACACTGAA.

The CDR3 sequence is CASSLEGGGTEAFF. Incomplete CDR3 DNA: TGCGCCAGCAGCTTGGAGGGGGGGGGAACTGAA. The chain links TRBV5-1 to TRBJ1-1, with a possible D match to TRBD1 (6 bases). The CDR3 is cut off 3 residues early in the read; its end comes from the germline J gene. Trimming cost V 0 bases and J 5 bases, with 11 bases left between them. CDR1 and CDR2 from the germline V gene are SGHRS and YFSETQ. There are 14 residues in the CDR3.

Note on this clone: From the germline J gene comes the end of the CDR3, since the read stops 3 residues before it. The chain recombines TRBV19 with TRBJ1-1, with 8 bases aligning to TRBD1. V trimming: 6 bases; J trimming: 3 bases; junction bases outside the gene matches: 6. This CDR3 region has 14 residues. CDR1 and CDR2 (germline): LNHDA, SQIVND (reference sequence). The DNA read from the CDR3 is TGTGCCAGTAGGGGCTTACAGGGGGACACTGAA. Its translation: CASRGLQGDTE. The entire CDR3 reads CASRGLQGDTEAFF.

With respect to this clone: The CDR3 end falls 3 residues outside the read, so it is completed with the germline J gene. The chain uses TRBV7-9 and TRBJ1-1; possibly TRBD1 for D (5 bases). Germline loops: CDR1 SEHNR, CDR2 FQNEAQ (reference sequence). The CDR3 length is 13 residues. V was pared by 6 bases and J by 7 bases, with 15 bases between. The CDR3 is CASRSTVTVEAFF. The DNA read from the CDR3 is TGTGCCAGCAGGTCGACAGTAACAGTTGAA.

The CDR3 protein is CASSPTDTQYF. CDR3 DNA, as far as it was read: TGTGCCAGCAGCCCGACAGATACG. The chain recombines TRBV2 with TRBJ2-3; no firm D call. Read sequence stops 3 residues before the CDR3 end, and the germline J gene provides the missing end. This CDR3 comprises 11 residues. V was cut by 6 bases and J by 3 bases, with 4 bases left in between. CDR1 is SNHLY and CDR2 is FYNNEI in the germline V gene.

A remark on this clone: The CDR3 end lies 3 residues beyond the end of the read and is filled in from the germline J gene. The chain links TRBV6-2 or TRBV6-3 to TRBJ2-1; D not resolved. Trimming pared 8 bases from V and 6 bases from J, leaving 8 bases between. CDR1 is MNHEY, CDR2 SVGEGT, per germline. The CDR3 runs to 11 residues. The covered CDR3 bases are TGTGCCAGCGAGGCAGGCAATGAG. This gives the protein CASEAGNE. Given in full, the CDR3 is CASEAGNEQFF.

Note on this clone: Read coverage stops 3 residues before the CDR3 terminus; the germline J gene supplies the remainder. The chain combines TRBV6-1 with TRBJ1-1, with 11 bases fitting TRBD1. Trimming took 3 bases from V and 4 from J; bases not matched to a gene: 4. CDR1 and CDR2 (germline): MNHNS, SASEGT. This CDR3 has 15 residues. CDR3 amino acids: CASSEDRGLATEAFF. The CDR3 DNA, read in part, is TGTGCCAGCAGTGAGGACAGGGGGCTGGCCACTGAA.

Worth noting for this clone: Read data end 3 residues before the CDR3 end; the end is taken from the germline J gene. The chain joins TRBV19 to TRBJ2-1, with TRBD1 as a possible D gene (6 bases). V was cut by 8 bases and J by 0 bases, with 14 bases left in between. The CDR3 length is 15 residues. CDR1 and CDR2 from the germline V gene are LNHDA and SQIVND (reference sequence). Incomplete CDR3 DNA: TGTGCCAGTGCCGAGACAGGCTTCTCCTACAATGAG. Translation gives CASAETGFSYNE. The full-length CDR3 reads as CASAETGFSYNEQFF. Based on the CDR3 plus reference TRBV19 and TRBJ2-1, the full variable domain is DGGITQSPKYLFRKEGQNVTLSCEQNLNHDAMYWYRQDPGQGLRLIYYSQIVNDFQKGDIAEGYSVSREKKESFPLTVTSAQKNPTAFYLCASAETGFSYNEQFFGPGTRLTVL.

A note on this clone: The observed sequence ends 3 residues before the CDR3 terminus, with the missing tail filled in from the germline J gene. The chain recombines TRBV20-1 with TRBJ2-3; a weak D match, TRBD1 (5 bases). The CDR3 is made up of 15 amino acids. Between the trimmed V and J ends, which lost 5 bases and 2 bases, there was a span of 17 bases. Germline V gives CDR1 DFQATT, CDR2 SNEGSKA (reference sequence). This chain's CDR3 is CSAFPQGFNTDTQYF. The sequenced part of the CDR3 DNA is TGCAGTGCTTTCCCTCAGGGCTTCAACACAGATACG.